This T cell receptor (beta chain) was identified during a study of T cell repertoires in cytomegalovirus infection. Study at large: Selection of CMV epitopes for the study included recently identified HLA-C-restricted and well-studied HLA-B-restricted ones. Based on public TCR beta signatures, there were indications of CMV infection and of a matching HLA type.

This clonotype was detected only a few times. The antigen is not known. The CDR3 length is 16 residues. The ends were cut back, 3 bases at V and 5 bases at J, with 19 bases in the middle. Per germline, CDR1 SGHNT and CDR2 YYREEE (reference sequence). Points from the study as a whole: Identification of carriers of CMV plus the relevant HLA was achieved through cumulative public TCR beta family frequency. CMV-specific TCR beta clonotypes restricted by HLA-C dominated the ex vivo response.

TCRdb processed the reads anew with MiXCR; each CDR3 protein has one entry. The sample consists of 650,000 to 850,000 distinct CDR3 sequences, just under 30% of them appearing once. Sample: cultured CD8+ T cells from PBMCs, taken from culture after CMV antigen stimulation. The clonotype originates from a human donor in good health (CMV status not recorded). Some clones in this sample may be carry-over from other donors' samples. This chain joins TRBV5-4 and TRBJ2-3, with D tentatively TRBD2 (7 bases). The CDR3 DNA reads as TGTGCCAGCAGCTACCACTTGGGGGGGCCCGGAGATACGCAGTATTTT. Translation: CASSYHLGGPGDTQYF.